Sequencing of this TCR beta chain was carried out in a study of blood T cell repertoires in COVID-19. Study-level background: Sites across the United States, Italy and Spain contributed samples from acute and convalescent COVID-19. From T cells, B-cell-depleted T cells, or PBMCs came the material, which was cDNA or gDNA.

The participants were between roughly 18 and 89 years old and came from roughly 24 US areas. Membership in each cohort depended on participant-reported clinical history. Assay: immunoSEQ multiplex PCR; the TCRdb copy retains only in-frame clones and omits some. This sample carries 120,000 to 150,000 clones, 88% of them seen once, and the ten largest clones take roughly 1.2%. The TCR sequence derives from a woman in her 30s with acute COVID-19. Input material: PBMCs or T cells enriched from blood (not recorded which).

CDR3 nucleotides: TGTGCCAGCAGCTTGGCGTACCAAGAGACCCAGTACTTC. Translated, it gives CASSLAYQETQYF. The chain combines TRBV5-5 with TRBJ2-5; D remains unclear. The CDR3 covers 13 residues. The germline CDR1 and CDR2 sequences are SGHKS and YYEKEE (reference sequence). V was pared by 0 bases and J by 0 bases, with 3 bases between. The full variable domain, rest sourced from reference TRBV5-5 and TRBJ2-5, is DAGVTQSPTHLIKTRGQQVTLRCSPISGHKSVSWYQQVLGQGPQFIFQYYEKEERGRGNFPDRFSARQFPNYSSELNVNALLLGDSALYLCASSLAYQETQYFGPGTRLLVL.